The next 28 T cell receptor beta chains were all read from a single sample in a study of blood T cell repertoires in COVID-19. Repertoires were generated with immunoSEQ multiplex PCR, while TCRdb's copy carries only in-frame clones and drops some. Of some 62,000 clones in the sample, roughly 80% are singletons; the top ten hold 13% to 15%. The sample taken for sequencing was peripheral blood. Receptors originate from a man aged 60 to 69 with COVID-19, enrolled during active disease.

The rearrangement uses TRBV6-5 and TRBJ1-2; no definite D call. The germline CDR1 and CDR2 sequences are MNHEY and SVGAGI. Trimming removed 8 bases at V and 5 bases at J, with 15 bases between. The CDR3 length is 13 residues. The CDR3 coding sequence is TGTGCCAGCTGGACTTCCCAGGCTTATGGCTACACCTTC. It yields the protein CASWTSQAYGYTF.

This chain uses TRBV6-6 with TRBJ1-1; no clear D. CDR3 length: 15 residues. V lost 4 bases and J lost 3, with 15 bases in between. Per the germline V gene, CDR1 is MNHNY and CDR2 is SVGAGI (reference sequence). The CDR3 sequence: CASSSQDSRDTEAFF. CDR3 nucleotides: TGTGCCAGCAGTTCCCAGGACTCCCGTGACACTGAAGCTTTCTTT.

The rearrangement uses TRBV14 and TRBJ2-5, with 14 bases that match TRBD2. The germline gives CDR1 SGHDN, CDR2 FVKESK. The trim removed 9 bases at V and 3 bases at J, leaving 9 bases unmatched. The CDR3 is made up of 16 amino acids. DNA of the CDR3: TGTGCCAGACTGGGACTAGCGGGAGAGGAAGAAGAGACCCAGTACTTC. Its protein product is CARLGLAGEEEETQYF.

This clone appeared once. The CDR3 loop is CASSSGPSGGMQYF. The DNA of the CDR3 is TGTGCCAGCAGCTCCGGCCCTAGCGGGGGCATGCAGTACTTC. The chain employs TRBV6-2 or TRBV6-3 and TRBJ2-7, with 10 bases lining up with TRBD2. V lost 6 bases, J lost 9 bases, and 11 bases stayed unmatched. The CDR3 loop spans 14 amino acids. Germline loops: CDR1 MNHEY, CDR2 SVGEGT.

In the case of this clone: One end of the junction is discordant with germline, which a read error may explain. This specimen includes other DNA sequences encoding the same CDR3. The DNA for the CDR3 is TGCGCCAGTAGTAAACGACAGGACCAAGAGACCCAGTACTTC. The encoded protein is CASSKRQDQETQYF. The chain couples TRBV19 to TRBJ2-5; maybe TRBD1 (6 bases). The CDR3 is made up of 14 amino acids. Germline CDR1 is LNHDA and CDR2 is SQIVND (reference sequence).

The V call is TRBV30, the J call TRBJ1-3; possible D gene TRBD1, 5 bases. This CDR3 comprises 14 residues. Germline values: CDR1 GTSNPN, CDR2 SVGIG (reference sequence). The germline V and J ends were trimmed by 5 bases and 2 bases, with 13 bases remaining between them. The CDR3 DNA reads TGTGCCTGGTACGGAGGGGTAGCTGGAAACACCATATATTTT. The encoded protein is CAWYGGVAGNTIYF.

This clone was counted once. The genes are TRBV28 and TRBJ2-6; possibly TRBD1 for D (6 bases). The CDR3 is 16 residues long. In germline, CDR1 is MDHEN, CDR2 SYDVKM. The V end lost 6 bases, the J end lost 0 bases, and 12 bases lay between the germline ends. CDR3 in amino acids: CASRIGQTSGANVLTF. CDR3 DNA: TGTGCCAGCAGAATAGGACAGACCTCTGGGGCCAACGTCCTGACTTTC.

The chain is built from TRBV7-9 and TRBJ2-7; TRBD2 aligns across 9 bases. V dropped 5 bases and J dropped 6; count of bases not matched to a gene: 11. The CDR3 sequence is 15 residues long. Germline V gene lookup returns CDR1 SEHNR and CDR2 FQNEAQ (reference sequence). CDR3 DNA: TGTGCCAGCAGCCACCGGGGCGGGGGGGTCGCCGAGCAGTACTTC. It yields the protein CASSHRGGGVAEQYF.

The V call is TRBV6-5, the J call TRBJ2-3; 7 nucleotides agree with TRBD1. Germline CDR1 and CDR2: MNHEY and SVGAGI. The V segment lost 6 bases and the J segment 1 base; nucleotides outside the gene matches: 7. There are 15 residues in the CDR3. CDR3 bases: TGTGCCAGCAGCCAAAGGGGGCAGGGCACAGATACGCAGTATTTT. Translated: CASSQRGQGTDTQYF.

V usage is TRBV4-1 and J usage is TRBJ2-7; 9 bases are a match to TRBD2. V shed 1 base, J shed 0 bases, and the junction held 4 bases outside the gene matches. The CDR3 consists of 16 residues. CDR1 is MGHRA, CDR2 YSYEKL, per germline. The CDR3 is CASSQGLADSSYEQYF. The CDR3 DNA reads TGCGCCAGCAGCCAAGGACTAGCGGACAGCTCCTACGAGCAGTACTTC.

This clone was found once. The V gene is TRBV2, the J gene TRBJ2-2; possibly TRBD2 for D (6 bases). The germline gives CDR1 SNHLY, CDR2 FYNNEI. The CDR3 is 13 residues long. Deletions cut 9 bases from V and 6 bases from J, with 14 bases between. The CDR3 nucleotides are TGTGCCAGTGGGAGGAGTGAGGCCGGGGAGCTGTTTTTT. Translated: CASGRSEAGELFF.

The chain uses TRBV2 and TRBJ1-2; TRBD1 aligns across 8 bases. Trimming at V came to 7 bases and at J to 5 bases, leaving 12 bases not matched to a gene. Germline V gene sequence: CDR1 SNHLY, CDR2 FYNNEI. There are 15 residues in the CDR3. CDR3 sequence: CASTQGAVGAYGYTF. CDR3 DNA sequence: TGTGCCAGCACCCAGGGGGCGGTTGGGGCGTATGGCTACACCTTC.

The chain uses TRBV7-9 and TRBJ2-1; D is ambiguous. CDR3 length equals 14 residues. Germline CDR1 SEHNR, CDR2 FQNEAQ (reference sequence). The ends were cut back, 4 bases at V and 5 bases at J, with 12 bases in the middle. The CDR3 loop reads CASSSGVIDNEQFF. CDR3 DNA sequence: TGTGCCAGCAGCTCCGGAGTGATCGACAATGAGCAGTTCTTC.

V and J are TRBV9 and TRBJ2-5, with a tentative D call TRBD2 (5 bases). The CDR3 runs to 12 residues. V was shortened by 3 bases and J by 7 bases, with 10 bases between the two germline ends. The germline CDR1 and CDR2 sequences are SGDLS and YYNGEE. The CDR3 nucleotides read TGTGCCAGCAGCGCGTTCCGGGGGACCCAGTACTTC. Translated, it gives CASSAFRGTQYF.

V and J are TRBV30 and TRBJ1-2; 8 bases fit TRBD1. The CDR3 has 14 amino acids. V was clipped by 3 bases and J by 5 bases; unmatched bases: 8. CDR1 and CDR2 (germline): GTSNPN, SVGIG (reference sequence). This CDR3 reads CAWRSTGGGYGYTF. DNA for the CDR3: TGTGCCTGGAGATCCACAGGGGGAGGATATGGCTACACCTTC.

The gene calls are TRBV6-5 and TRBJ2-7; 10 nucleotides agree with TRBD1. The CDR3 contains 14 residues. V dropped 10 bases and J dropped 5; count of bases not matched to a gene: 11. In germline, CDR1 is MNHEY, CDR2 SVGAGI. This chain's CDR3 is CATSGDRGTHEQYF. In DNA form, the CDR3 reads TGTGCCACCTCTGGGGACAGGGGCACCCACGAGCAGTACTTC.

CDR3 DNA: TGTGCCAGCAGTTACTCTCCTGGTCGGACTGAAGCTTTCTTT. As protein: CASSYSPGRTEAFF. The V call is TRBV6-5, the J call TRBJ1-1; the D is unclear. CDR1 is MNHEY, CDR2 SVGAGI, per germline. This CDR3 has 14 residues. Between the trimmed V and J ends, which lost 0 bases and 5 bases, there was a span of 10 bases.

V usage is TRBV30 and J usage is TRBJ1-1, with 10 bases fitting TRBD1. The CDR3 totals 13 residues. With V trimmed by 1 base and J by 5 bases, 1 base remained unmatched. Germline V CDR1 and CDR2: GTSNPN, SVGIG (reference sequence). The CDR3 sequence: CAWSEDRGTEAFF. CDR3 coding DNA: TGTGCCTGGAGTGAGGACAGGGGGACTGAAGCTTTCTTT.

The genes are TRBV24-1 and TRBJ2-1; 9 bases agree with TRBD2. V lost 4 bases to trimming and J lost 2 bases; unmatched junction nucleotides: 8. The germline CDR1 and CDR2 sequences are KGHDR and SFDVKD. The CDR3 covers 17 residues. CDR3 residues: CATSDPSTSGAYNEQFF. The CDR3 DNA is TGTGCCACCAGTGACCCTTCGACTAGCGGAGCCTACAATGAGCAGTTCTTC.

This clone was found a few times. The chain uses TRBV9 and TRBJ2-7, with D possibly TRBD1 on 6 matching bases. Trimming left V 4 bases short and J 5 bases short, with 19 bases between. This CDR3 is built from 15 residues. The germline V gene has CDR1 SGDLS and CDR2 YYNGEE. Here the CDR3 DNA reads TGTGCCAGCAGCTTCACCGGGACATCCGGCGACGAGCAGTACTTC. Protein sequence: CASSFTGTSGDEQYF. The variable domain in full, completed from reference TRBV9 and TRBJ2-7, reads DSGVTQTPKHLITATGQRVTLRCSPRSGDLSVYWYQQSLDQGLQFLIQYYNGEERAKGNILERFSAQQFPDLHSELNLSSLELGDSALYFCASSFTGTSGDEQYFGPGTRLTVT.

Written as DNA, the CDR3 is TGTGCCAGCAGCTTGGTATTTAACTCTGGGGCCAACGTCCTGACTTTC. This translates into CASSLVFNSGANVLTF. The chain carries TRBV5-4 and TRBJ2-6, with D unresolved. Trimming left V 0 bases short and J 0 bases short, with 7 bases between. The V gene's germline CDR1 is SGHNT and CDR2 YYREEE (reference sequence). The CDR3 consists of 16 residues.

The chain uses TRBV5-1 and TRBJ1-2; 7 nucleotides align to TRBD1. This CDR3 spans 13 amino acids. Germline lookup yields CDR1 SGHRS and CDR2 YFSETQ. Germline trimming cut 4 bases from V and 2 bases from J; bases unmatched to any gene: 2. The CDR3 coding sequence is TGCGCCAGCAGCCCGGGACAGAACTATGGCTACACCTTC. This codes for CASSPGQNYGYTF.

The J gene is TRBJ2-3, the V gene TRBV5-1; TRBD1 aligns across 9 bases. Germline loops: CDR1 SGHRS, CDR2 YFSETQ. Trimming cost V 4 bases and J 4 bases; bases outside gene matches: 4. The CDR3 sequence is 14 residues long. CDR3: CASSMGQGPDTQYF. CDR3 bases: TGCGCCAGCAGCATGGGACAGGGCCCAGATACGCAGTATTTT.

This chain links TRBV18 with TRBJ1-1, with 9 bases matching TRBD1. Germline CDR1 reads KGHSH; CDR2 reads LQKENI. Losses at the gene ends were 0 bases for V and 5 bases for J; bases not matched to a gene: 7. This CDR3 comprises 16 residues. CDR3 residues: CASSPPNRGRETEAFF. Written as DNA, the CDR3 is TGTGCCAGCTCACCACCGAACAGGGGGCGAGAGACTGAAGCTTTCTTT.

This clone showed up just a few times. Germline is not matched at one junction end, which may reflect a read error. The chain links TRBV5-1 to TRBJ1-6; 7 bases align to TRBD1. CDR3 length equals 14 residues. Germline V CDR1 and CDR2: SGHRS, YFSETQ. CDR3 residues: CASRLGQTNSPLHF. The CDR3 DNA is TGCGCCAGCAGGTTGGGACAGACGAATTCACCCCTCCACTTT.

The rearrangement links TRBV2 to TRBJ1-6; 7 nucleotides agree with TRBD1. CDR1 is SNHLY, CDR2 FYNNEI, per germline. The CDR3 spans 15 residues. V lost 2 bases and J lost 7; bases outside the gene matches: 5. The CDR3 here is CASSESAGGNSPLHF. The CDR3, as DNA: TGTGCCAGCAGTGAATCGGCAGGGGGGAATTCACCCCTCCACTTT.

As DNA, the CDR3 is TGTGCCAGCAGCTCTACCCGGCAAGAGACCCAGTACTTC. This codes for CASSSTRQETQYF. This chain connects TRBV7-3 to TRBJ2-5; D is unresolved. This CDR3 spans 13 amino acids. Between the trimmed V and J ends, which lost 4 bases and 2 bases, there was a span of 8 bases. Germline lookup yields CDR1 SGHTA and CDR2 FQGTGA.

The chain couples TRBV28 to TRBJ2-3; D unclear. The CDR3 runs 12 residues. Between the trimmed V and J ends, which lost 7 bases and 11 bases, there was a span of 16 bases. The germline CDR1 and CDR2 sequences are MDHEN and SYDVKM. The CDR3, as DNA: TGTGCCAGCACCCCCCCTCGAGGCAAGCAGTATTTT. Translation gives CASTPPRGKQYF.